This section outlines one T cell receptor (beta chain) sequence together with its context. The data stem from a study of blood T cell repertoires in COVID-19. Overall study: Both acute and convalescent COVID-19 samples were obtained from the United States, Italy and Spain. The cDNA or gDNA used as material had been derived from T cells, B-cell-depleted T cells, or PBMCs.

The length of the CDR3 is 13 residues. Unmatched junction bases numbered 5, after V lost 7 bases and J lost 10 bases. Profiled with immunoSEQ multiplex PCR; TCRdb holds only in-frame clones, not every one. The repertoire consists of around 200,000 clones, with about nine tenths occurring once and the leading ten covering roughly 2.2%. This TCR was recovered from a woman aged 45-65 years with acute or convalescent COVID-19. The sequenced material came from peripheral blood. This chain joins TRBV12-3 or TRBV12-4 and TRBJ1-4; TRBD1 aligns across 11 bases. The CDR3 DNA reads as TGTGCCAGCACTCCGGGACAGGGGGGAAAACTGTTTTTT. It yields the protein CASTPGQGGKLFF.